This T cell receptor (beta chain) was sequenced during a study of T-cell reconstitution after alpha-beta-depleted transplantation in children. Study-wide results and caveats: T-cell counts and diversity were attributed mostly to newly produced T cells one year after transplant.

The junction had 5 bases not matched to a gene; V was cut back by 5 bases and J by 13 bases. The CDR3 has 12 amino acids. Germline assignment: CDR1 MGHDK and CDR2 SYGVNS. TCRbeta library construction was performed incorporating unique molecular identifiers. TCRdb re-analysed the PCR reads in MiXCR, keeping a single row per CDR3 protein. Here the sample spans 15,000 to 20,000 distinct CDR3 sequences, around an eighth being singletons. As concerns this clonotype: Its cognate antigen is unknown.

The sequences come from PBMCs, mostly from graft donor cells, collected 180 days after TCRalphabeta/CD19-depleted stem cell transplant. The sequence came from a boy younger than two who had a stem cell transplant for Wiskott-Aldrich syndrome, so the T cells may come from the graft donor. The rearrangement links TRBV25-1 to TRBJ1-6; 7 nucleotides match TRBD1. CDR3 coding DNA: TGTGCCAGCAGTTACAGGGGTGACCCCCTCCACTTT. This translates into CASSYRGDPLHF.